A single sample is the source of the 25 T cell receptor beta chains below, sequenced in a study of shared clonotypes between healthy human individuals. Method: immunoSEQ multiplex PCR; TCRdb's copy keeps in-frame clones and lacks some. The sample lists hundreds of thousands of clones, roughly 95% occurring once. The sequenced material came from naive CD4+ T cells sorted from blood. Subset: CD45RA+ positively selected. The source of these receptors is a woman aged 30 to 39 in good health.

CDR3 DNA: TGTGCCAGCAGCTGGACAGGGCACTCTGGAAACACCATATATTTT. Translation: CASSWTGHSGNTIYF. This chain joins TRBV6-1 and TRBJ1-3; 8 bases line up with TRBD1. Trimming removed 6 bases from V and 0 bases from J; junction bases left unmatched: 4. The CDR3 contains 15 residues. CDR1 is MNHNS and CDR2 is SASEGT in the germline V gene.

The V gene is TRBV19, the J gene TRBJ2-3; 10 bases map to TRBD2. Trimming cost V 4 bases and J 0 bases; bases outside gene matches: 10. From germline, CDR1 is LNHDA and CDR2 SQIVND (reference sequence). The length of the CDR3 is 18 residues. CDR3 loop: CASSRGRTSGYSTDTQYF. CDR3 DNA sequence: TGTGCCAGTAGTAGGGGGAGGACTAGCGGTTATAGCACAGATACGCAGTATTTT.

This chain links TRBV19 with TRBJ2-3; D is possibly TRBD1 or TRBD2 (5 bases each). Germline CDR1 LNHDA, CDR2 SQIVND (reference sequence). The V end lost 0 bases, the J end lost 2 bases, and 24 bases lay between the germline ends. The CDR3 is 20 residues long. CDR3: CASSIEAPRGPHKPTDTQYF. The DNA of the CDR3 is TGTGCCAGTAGTATAGAGGCCCCGAGGGGCCCTCATAAACCCACAGATACGCAGTATTTT.

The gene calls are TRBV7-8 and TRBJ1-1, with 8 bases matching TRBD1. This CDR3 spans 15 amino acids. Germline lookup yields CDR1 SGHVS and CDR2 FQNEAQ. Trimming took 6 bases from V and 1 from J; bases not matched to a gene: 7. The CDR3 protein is CASSQPGTGNTEAFF. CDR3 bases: TGTGCCAGCAGTCAACCCGGGACAGGGAACACTGAAGCTTTCTTT.

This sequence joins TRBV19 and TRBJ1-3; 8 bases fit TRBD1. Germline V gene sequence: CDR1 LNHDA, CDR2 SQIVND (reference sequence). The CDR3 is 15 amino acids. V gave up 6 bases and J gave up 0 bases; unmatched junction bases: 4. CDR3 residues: CASSADRGSGNTIYF. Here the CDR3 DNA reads TGTGCCAGTAGCGCCGACAGGGGCTCTGGAAACACCATATATTTT. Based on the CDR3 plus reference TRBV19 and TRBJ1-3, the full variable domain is DGGITQSPKYLFRKEGQNVTLSCEQNLNHDAMYWYRQDPGQGLRLIYYSQIVNDFQKGDIAEGYSVSREKKESFPLTVTSAQKNPTAFYLCASSADRGSGNTIYFGEGSWLTVV.

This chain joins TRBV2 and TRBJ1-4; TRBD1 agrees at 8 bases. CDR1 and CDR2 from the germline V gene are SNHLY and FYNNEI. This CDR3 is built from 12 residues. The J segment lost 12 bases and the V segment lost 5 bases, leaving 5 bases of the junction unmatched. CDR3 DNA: TGTGCCAGCAGTTACGACAGGGGCCAACTGTTTTTT. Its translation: CASSYDRGQLFF.

The CDR3 DNA follows: TGTGCCAGCAGCCAACTCGGTGGGGCCTCAGATACGCAGTATTTT. Amino acids: CASSQLGGASDTQYF. The rearrangement uses TRBV14 and TRBJ2-3; TRBD1 might be the D (5 bases). Germline assignment: CDR1 SGHDN and CDR2 FVKESK. The CDR3 length is 15 residues. The V end lost 2 bases, the J end lost 4 bases, and 13 bases lay between the germline ends.

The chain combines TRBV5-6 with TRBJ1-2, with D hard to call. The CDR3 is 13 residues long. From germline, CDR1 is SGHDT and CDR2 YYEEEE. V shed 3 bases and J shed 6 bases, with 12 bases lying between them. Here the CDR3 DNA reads TGTGCCAGCAGCTGGGGATCTTGGCATGGCTACACCTTC. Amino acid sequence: CASSWGSWHGYTF.

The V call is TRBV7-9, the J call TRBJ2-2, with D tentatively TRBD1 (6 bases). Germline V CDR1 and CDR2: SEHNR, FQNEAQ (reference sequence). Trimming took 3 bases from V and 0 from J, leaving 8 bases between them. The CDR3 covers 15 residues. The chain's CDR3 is CASSFDRPNTGELFF. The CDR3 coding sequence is TGTGCCAGCAGCTTTGACAGGCCGAACACCGGGGAGCTGTTTTTT.

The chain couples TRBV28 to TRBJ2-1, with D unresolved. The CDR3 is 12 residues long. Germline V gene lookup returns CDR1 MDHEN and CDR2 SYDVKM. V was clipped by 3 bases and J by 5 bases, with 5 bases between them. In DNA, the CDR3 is TGTGCCAGCAGTTTCTCAAACAATGAGCAGTTCTTC. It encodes CASSFSNNEQFF.

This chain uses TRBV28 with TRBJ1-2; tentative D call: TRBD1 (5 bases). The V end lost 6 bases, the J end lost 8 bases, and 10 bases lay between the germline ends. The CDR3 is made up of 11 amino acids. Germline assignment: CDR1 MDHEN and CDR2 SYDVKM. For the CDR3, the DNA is TGTGCCAGCAGGCTGGACACCGGCTACACCTTC. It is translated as CASRLDTGYTF.

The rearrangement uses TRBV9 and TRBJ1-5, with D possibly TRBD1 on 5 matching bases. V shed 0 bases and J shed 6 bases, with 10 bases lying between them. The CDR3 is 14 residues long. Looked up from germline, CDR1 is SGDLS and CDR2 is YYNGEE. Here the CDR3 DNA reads TGTGCCAGCAGCGTAGATGGGGGGATTCAGCCCCAGCATTTT. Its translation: CASSVDGGIQPQHF.

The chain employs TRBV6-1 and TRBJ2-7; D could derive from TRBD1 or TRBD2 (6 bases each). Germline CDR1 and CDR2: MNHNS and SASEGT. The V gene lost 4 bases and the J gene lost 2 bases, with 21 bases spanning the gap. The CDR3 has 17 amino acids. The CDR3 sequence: CASSVKVGIGGPYEQYF. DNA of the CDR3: TGTGCCAGCAGTGTGAAAGTAGGTATTGGGGGGCCCTACGAGCAGTACTTC.

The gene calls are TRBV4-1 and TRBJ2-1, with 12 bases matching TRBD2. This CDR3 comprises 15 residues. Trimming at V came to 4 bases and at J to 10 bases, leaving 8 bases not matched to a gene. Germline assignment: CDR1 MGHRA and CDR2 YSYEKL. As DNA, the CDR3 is TGCGCCAGCAGCCTGGGACTAGCGGGCCGAGGAGAGCAGTTCTTC. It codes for CASSLGLAGRGEQFF.

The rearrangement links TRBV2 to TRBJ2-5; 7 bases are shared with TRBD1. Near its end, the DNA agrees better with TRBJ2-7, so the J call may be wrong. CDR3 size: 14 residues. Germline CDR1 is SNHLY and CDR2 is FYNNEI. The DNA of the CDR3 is TGTGCCAGCAGTGTTCAGGGGGTTATGTACGAGCAGTACTTC. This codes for CASSVQGVMYEQYF.

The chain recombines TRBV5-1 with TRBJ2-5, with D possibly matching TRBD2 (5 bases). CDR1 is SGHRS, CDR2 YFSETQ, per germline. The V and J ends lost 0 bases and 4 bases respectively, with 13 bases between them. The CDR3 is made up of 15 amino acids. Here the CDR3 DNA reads TGCGCCAGCAGCTTGGTGCTCAAGGAGGTAGAGACCCAGTACTTC. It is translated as CASSLVLKEVETQYF. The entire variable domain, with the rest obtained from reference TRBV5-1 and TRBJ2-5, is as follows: KAGVTQTPRYLIKTRGQQVTLSCSPISGHRSVSWYQQTPGQGLQFLFEYFSETQRNKGNFPGRFSGRQFSNSRSEMNVSTLELGDSALYLCASSLVLKEVETQYFGPGTRLLVL.

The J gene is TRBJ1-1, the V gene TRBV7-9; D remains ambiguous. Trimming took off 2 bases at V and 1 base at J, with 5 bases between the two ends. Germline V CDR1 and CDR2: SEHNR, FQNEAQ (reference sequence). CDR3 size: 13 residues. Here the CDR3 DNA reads TGTGCCAGCAGCTTAAACACGAACACTGAAGCTTTCTTT. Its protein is CASSLNTNTEAFF.

CDR3 residues: CASSSPTGFNTEAFF. CDR3 DNA sequence: TGCGCCAGCAGCTCACCGACAGGGTTCAACACTGAAGCTTTCTTT. This chain uses TRBV5-1 with TRBJ1-1, with 7 nucleotides matching TRBD1. The length of the CDR3 is 15 residues. Germline assignment: CDR1 SGHRS and CDR2 YFSETQ. J lost 2 bases, V lost 3 bases, and 7 bases had no gene match.

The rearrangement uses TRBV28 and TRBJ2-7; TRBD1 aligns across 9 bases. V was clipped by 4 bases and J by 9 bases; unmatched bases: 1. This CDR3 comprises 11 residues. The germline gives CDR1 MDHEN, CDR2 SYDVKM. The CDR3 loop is CASSSGQGQYF. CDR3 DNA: TGTGCCAGCAGTTCGGGACAGGGGCAGTACTTC. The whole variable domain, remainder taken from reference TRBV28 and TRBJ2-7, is DVKVTQSSRYLVKRTGEKVFLECVQDMDHENMFWYRQDPGLGLRLIYFSYDVKMKEKGDIPEGYSVSREKKERFSLILESASTNQTSMYLCASSSGQGQYFGPGTRLTVT.

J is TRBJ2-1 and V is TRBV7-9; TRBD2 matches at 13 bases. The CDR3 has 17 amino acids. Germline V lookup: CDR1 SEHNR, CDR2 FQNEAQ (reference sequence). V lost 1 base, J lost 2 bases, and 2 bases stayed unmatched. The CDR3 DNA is TGTGCCAGCAGCTTAGTAGGGACTAGCGGGACCTACAATGAGCAGTTCTTC. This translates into CASSLVGTSGTYNEQFF. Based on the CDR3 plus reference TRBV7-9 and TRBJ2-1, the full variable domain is DTGVSQNPRHKITKRGQNVTFRCDPISEHNRLYWYRQTLGQGPEFLTYFQNEAQLEKSRLLSDRFSAERPKGSFSTLEIQRTEQGDSAMYLCASSLVGTSGTYNEQFFGPGTRLTVL.

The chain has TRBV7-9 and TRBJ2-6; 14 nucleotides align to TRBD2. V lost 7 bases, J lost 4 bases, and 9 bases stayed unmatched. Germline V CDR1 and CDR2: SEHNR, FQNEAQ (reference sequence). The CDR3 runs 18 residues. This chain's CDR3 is CASTTGTSGSPGANVLTF. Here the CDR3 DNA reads TGTGCCAGCACGACCGGGACTAGCGGGAGCCCCGGGGCCAACGTCCTGACTTTC.

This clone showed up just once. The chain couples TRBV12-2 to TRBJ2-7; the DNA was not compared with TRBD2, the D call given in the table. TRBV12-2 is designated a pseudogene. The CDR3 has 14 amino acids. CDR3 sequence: CASRHFAGAYEQYF. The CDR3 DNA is TGTGCAAGTCGCCACTTCGCGGGGGCCTACGAGCAGTACTTC.

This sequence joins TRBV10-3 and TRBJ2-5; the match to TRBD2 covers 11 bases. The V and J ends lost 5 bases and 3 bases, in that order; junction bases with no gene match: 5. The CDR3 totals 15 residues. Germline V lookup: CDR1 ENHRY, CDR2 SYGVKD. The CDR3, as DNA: TGTGCCATCAGTATACTAGCGGGAGAGGAAGAGACCCAGTACTTC. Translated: CAISILAGEEETQYF.

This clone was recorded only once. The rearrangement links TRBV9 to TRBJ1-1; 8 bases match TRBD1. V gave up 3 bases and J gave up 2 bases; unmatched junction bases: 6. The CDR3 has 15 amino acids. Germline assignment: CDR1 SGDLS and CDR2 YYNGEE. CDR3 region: CASSGRTGSNTEAFF. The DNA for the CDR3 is TGTGCCAGCAGCGGACGGACAGGGAGTAACACTGAAGCTTTCTTT.

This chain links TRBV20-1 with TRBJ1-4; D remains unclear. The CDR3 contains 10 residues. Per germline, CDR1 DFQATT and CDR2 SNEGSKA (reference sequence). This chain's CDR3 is CSVRQEKLFF. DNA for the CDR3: TGCAGCGTACGTCAGGAAAAACTGTTTTTT.